This is a list of T cell receptor beta chains from one sample in a study of glioma-infiltrating T cells. TCRdb recomputed calls from the multiplex PCR reads with MiXCR, one row per CDR3 protein. The table records approximately 93,000 distinct CDR3 sequences, around 40% of them present only once. The sample was glioma tissue, nonneoplastic brain tissue, or PBMCs (not recorded which). Receptor source: a human donor with low-grade glioma or glioblastoma, undergoing nonglioma brain surgery, or in good health (not recorded which). Each CDR3 is given with its conserved first and last residue. Each record gives: V gene, CDR3 protein.

TRBV29-1 | CSVPGQNTEAFF
TRBV19 | CASNFLNQPQHF
TRBV20-1 | CSAPGTPLQYF
TRBV29-1 | CSVEELGGQETQYF
TRBV3-1 | CASIAAGRETQYF
TRBV30 | CAWSDGLGKLFF
TRBV20-1 | CSATTGTNYGYTF
TRBV27 | CASSLARKETQYF
TRBV25-1 | CASSEDGRTPYTGELFF
TRBV12-3/TRBV12-4 | CASSLLVGTLDSGQPQHF
TRBV5-1 | CASSVYRGTDTQYF
TRBV7-9 | CASSSPSGRAPDTQYF
TRBV28 | CASSLGGGGFQGYTF
TRBV28 | CASTIPQRGPYEQYF
TRBV20-1 | CSAPVKEAQYF
TRBV4-2 | CASSQSGSGYEQYF
TRBV7-2 | CASSQSVSQETQYF
TRBV6-6 | CASSYSAGGSQPQHF
TRBV5-4 | CASSRDTTNYGYTF
TRBV29-1 | CSVETQITRGNTEAFF
TRBV4-3 | CASSNRTEAFF
TRBV2 | CASSEQWTNEKLFF
TRBV29-1 | CSALDTGGTTEAFF
TRBV29-1 | CSVPGQFENIQYF
TRBV9 | CASSVEGVTYNEQFF
TRBV28 | CASSFSIQETQYF
TRBV7-2 | CASRPDRGETQYF
TRBV29-1 | CSVSSTDTQYF
TRBV6-4 | CASSPGLVYNEQLF
TRBV6-1 | CASSTGTETEAFF
TRBV6-2/TRBV6-3 | CASSTGTSGSNEQFF
TRBV24-1 | CATSDPVLARNEQFF
TRBV28 | CASKMGPGQRVDEQFF
TRBV7-6 | CASSLVLAGVIATQYF
TRBV3-1 | CASSQTSGRANEQFF
TRBV7-6 | CASSLGSNGDGYTF
TRBV20-1 | CSAPDMSGLYNEQFF
TRBV18 | CASSPVVEHQNTKAFF
TRBV12-3/TRBV12-4 | CASSLGGYSGTQYF
TRBV14 | CASREGRENSPLHF
TRBV20-1 | CSATRLLRGTGVGTEAFF
TRBV6-1 | CASSELRDRGLYNEQFF
TRBV28 | CASSFLGQSNQPQHF
TRBV3-1 | CASRQDLLAGGWETQYF
TRBV5-4 | CARGQDRNYGYTF
TRBV20-1 | CSARLAFADEQFF
TRBV7-2 | CASSLDGYTQYF
TRBV6-1 | CASSGGTQYF
TRBV20-1 | CSARDVGGGDDGNEQYF
TRBV19 | CASSPSGQGYEKLFF
TRBV6-5 | CASSYIDNEQFF
TRBV4-2 | CASSNTAGTGELFF
TRBV20-1 | CSARHQETQYF
TRBV20-1 | CSARVGGVSNQPQHF
TRBV7-8 | CASSLEGGTSTDTQYF